This entry features one TCR beta chain sequence. CDR1 is SGHTA and CDR2 is FQGNSA in the germline V gene. The CDR3 is 14 amino acids. V lost 1 base and J lost 1, with 7 bases in between. Assay: immunoSEQ multiplex PCR; the TCRdb copy retains only in-frame clones and omits some. The sample includes approximately 110,000 clones, around 84% of them seen just once. This entry belongs to a study of blood T cell repertoires in COVID-19. Sample: peripheral blood. The chain is built from TRBV7-2 and TRBJ2-5; D is uncertain. The sequence was obtained from a human donor in a cohort sampled during active COVID-19. The CDR3 nucleotides read TGTGCCAGCAGCTTAGGACTGGGCCAAGAGACCCAGTACTTC. Its protein product is CASSLGLGQETQYF. Based on the CDR3 plus reference TRBV7-2 and TRBJ2-5, the full variable domain is GAGVSQSPSNKVTEKGKDVELRCDPISGHTALYWYRQSLGQGLEFLIYFQGNSAPDKSGLPSDRFSAERTGGSVSTLTIQRTQQEDSAVYLCASSLGLGQETQYFGPGTRLLVL.